This T cell receptor (beta chain) was identified during a study of T-cell memory formation after mild COVID-19. Study outcomes and limitations: CD4/CD8 balance held among clones contracting day 15 to 85, and later expanders leaned CD4+.

TCRdb re-called the 5' RACE reads with MiXCR, one entry per CDR3 protein. The repertoire has about 420,000 distinct CDR3 sequences, less than 25% of them found once; the top ten carry over 10%. A note on this clonotype: Its antigen remains unknown.

The CDR3 sequence is 17 residues long. Germline CDR1 and CDR2: SGHTA and FQGTGA. J was trimmed by 2 bases and V by 1 base; bases with no gene match: 5. The chain joins TRBV7-3 to TRBJ2-1; 10 bases line up with TRBD1. The sequence derives from an adult woman who had mild COVID-19 (a few samples of this study predate the infection). Cell type and time point are not known. The sequenced sample consisted of PBMCs or a T cell subset sorted from them (not recorded which). CDR3 nucleotide sequence: TGTGCCAGCAGCTTAAGGGGTGGGACAGGGGCCTACAATGAGCAGTTCTTC. Its protein is CASSLRGGTGAYNEQFF.